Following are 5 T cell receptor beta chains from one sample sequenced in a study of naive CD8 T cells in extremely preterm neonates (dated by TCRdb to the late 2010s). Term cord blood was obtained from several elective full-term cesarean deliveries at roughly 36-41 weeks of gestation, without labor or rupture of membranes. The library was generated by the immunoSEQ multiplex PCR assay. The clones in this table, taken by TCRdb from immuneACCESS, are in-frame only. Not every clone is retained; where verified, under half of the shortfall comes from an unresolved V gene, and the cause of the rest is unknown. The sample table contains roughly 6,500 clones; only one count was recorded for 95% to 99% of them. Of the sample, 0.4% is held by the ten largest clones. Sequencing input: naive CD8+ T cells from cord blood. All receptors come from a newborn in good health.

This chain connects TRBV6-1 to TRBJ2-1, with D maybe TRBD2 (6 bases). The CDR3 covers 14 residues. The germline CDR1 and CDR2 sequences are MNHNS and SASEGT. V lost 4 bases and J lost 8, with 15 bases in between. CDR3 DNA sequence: TGTGCCAGCAGTGCTAGCGTGGCCGTCGATGAGCAGTTCTTC. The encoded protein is CASSASVAVDEQFF.

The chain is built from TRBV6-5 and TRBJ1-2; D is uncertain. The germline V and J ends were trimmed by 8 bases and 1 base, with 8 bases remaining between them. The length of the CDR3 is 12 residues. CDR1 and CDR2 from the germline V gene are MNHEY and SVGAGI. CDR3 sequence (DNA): TGTGCCAGCTATGGGCATAACTATGGCTACACCTTC. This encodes CASYGHNYGYTF.

As DNA, the CDR3 is TGTGCCAGCAGCTTAACGGGAGGGCCCTACAATGAGCAGTTCTTC. Encoded protein: CASSLTGGPYNEQFF. The V and J genes are TRBV7-2 and TRBJ2-1, with TRBD2 matching 8 bases. Germline V gives CDR1 SGHTA, CDR2 FQGNSA. CDR3 length: 15 residues. Trimming took 2 bases from V and 2 from J; bases not matched to a gene: 2.

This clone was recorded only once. DNA for the CDR3: TGTGCCAGCAGCTTAGCACAGCCCTACGAGCAGTACTTC. Translating gives CASSLAQPYEQYF. This chain uses TRBV11-2 with TRBJ2-7; no reliable D call. CDR1 is SGHAT and CDR2 is FQNNGV in the germline V gene. V dropped 1 base and J dropped 2 bases, with 6 bases sitting between them. The length of the CDR3 is 13 residues.

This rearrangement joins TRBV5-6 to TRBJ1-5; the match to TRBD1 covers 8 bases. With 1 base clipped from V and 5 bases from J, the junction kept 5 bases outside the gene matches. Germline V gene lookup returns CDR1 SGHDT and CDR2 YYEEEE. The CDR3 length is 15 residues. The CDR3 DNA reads TGTGCCAGCAGCTTGCGGGACAGGCCCTATCAGCCCCAGCATTTT. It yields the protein CASSLRDRPYQPQHF. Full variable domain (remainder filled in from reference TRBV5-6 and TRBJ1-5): DAGVTQSPTHLIKTRGQQVTLRCSPKSGHDTVSWYQQALGQGPQFIFQYYEEEERQRGNFPDRFSGHQFPNYSSELNVNALLLGDSALYLCASSLRDRPYQPQHFGDGTRLSIL.